This T cell receptor beta chain is drawn from a study of PD-1 blockade in classical Hodgkin lymphoma. Overall study results and limits: Why the repertoires differ is still unclear, perhaps disease activity or prior therapy.

Using immunoSEQ multiplex PCR, the repertoire was profiled, and TCRdb retains in-frame clones only, with some absent. The sample records roughly 25,000 clones, 80% being singletons. Germline V gene lookup returns CDR1 SGHRS and CDR2 YFSETQ. The CDR3 consists of 16 residues. Trimming cost V 0 bases and J 4 bases, with 17 bases left between them. Each patient's relapse followed autologous stem cell transplantation, and brentuximab vedotin exposure varied. A note on this clone: The antigen is unknown.

The J gene is TRBJ2-7, the V gene TRBV5-1; the D gene is possibly TRBD1 (6 bases). The specimen comprised peripheral blood mononuclear cells (PBMCs), sampled at baseline. The TCR comes from a human donor with classical Hodgkin lymphoma. The CDR3 here is CASSLAVGTRSYEQYF. DNA for the CDR3: TGCGCCAGCAGCTTGGCCGTGGGGACAAGAAGTTACGAGCAGTACTTC.